This entry lists 23 T cell receptor beta chains sequenced from one sample in a study of T cell responses to AZD1222 COVID-19 vaccine. The assay was immunoSEQ multiplex PCR, and TCRdb's table has in-frame clones only and misses some. Here the sample spans 60,000 to 85,000 clones, roughly 91% being singletons. Sequenced material: peripheral blood, taken 28 days after the second dose of the MenACWY control vaccine. The receptor source for this set is an adult who received the MenACWY meningococcal vaccine as a control.

Concerning this clone itself: One end of the junction does not line up with germline, which may come from a read error. Other DNA sequences within the sample encode an identical CDR3. The chain couples TRBV5-4 to TRBJ1-2; D is possibly TRBD1 (5 bases). The CDR3 length is 14 residues. Per germline, CDR1 SGHNT and CDR2 YYREEE (reference sequence). The CDR3 spells CASSLSRVGYGYTF. The CDR3 DNA reads TGTGCCAGCAGCTTATCCAGGGTAGGGTATGGCTATACCTTC.

A single count supports this clone. The rearrangement joins TRBV5-1 to TRBJ2-7; the match to TRBD2 covers 8 bases. CDR3 length: 15 amino acids. In germline, CDR1 is SGHRS, CDR2 YFSETQ. J lost 6 bases, V lost 0 bases, and 8 bases had no gene match. In nucleotides, the CDR3 is TGCGCCAGCAGCTTGGGGGTTAGCGGGACTTCCGAGCAGTACTTC. As protein: CASSLGVSGTSEQYF.

Comments on this clone: Because the CDR3 is missing its conserved closing phenylalanine or tryptophan, this is likely a read error. Because the CDR3's place on the DNA is in doubt, the DNA is left out and the CDR3 is given as listed by TCRdb. The chain couples TRBV5-8 to TRBJ1-2; the table gives TRBD1 as D, unverified against the DNA. The germline V gene encodes CDR1 SGHTS and CDR2 YDEGEE. The CDR3 totals 14 residues, both ends included. The CDR3 loop is CASSLTNLGTAIRI.

This clone was picked up a small number of times. The CDR3 here is CSASGGPVDEKLFF. The CDR3 nucleotides are TGCAGTGCTAGTGGGGGGCCGGTGGATGAAAAACTGTTTTTT. The chain employs TRBV20-1 and TRBJ1-4; D may be TRBD1 (6 bases). V was pared by 3 bases and J by 6 bases, with 14 bases between. There are 14 residues in the CDR3. The germline V gene has CDR1 DFQATT and CDR2 SNEGSKA (reference sequence).

The chain carries TRBV13 and TRBJ2-6; the D is unclear. V shed 7 bases and J shed 2 bases, with 3 bases lying between them. Germline V gene data show CDR1 as PRHDT and CDR2 as FYEKMQ (reference sequence). CDR3 length equals 12 residues. The CDR3 is CASNPGANVLTF. CDR3 nucleotide sequence: TGTGCCAGCAACCCTGGGGCCAACGTCCTGACTTTC.

V and J are TRBV27 and TRBJ1-5; D is possibly TRBD1 (5 bases). Between the trimmed V and J ends, which lost 2 bases and 11 bases, there was a span of 13 bases. This CDR3 has 13 amino acids. The germline CDR1 and CDR2 sequences are MNHEY and SMNVEV (reference sequence). The CDR3 is CASSLRGSFAQHF. The CDR3, as DNA: TGTGCCAGCAGTTTAAGGGGCTCTTTCGCCCAGCATTTT.

As concerns this clone: Mismatch with germline at one junction end may stem from a read error. The chain employs TRBV7-7 and TRBJ2-1, with TRBD2 identical over 9 bases. The CDR3 loop spans 15 amino acids. In germline, CDR1 is SSHAT, CDR2 FNYEAQ (reference sequence). CDR3 DNA: TGTGCTAGCAGTAAGGGGCTAGCGGGAATTAATGAGCAGTTCTTC. Its protein product is CASSKGLAGINEQFF.

The rearrangement joins TRBV2 to TRBJ2-7; 7 bases map to TRBD1. The CDR3 is 14 amino acids. Germline V CDR1 and CDR2: SNHLY, FYNNEI. Losses at the gene ends were 7 bases for V and 2 bases for J; bases not matched to a gene: 8. The CDR3 sequence is CASKEGTVTYEQYF. The CDR3 region has the DNA TGTGCCAGCAAGGAAGGGACAGTTACCTACGAGCAGTACTTC.

The chain is built from TRBV15 and TRBJ2-1, with 12 bases aligning to TRBD2. The germline gives CDR1 LNHNV, CDR2 YYDKDF (reference sequence). The CDR3 spans 18 residues. V lost 1 base and J lost 2; bases outside the gene matches: 6. The CDR3 spells CATSRGLAGGPPYNEQFF. Here the CDR3 DNA reads TGTGCCACCAGCAGAGGGCTAGCGGGGGGGCCTCCCTACAATGAGCAGTTCTTC.

The chain carries TRBV25-1 and TRBJ2-7, with 16 bases aligning to TRBD2. J was trimmed by 2 bases and V by 7 bases; bases with no gene match: 2. This CDR3 is 15 amino acids long. Germline CDR1 reads MGHDK; CDR2 reads SYGVNS. The CDR3 protein is CASKGLAGGPYEQYF. CDR3 DNA: TGTGCCAGCAAGGGACTAGCGGGAGGGCCCTACGAGCAGTACTTC.

The chain links TRBV5-1 to TRBJ2-7, with TRBD2 identical over 12 bases. Trimming at V came to 4 bases and at J to 4 bases, leaving 6 bases not matched to a gene. The CDR3 runs 15 residues. In germline, CDR1 is SGHRS, CDR2 YFSETQ. Here the CDR3 DNA reads TGCGCCAGCAGCGCAAGGACTAGCGGGGTTTACGAGCAGTACTTC. It codes for CASSARTSGVYEQYF.

J is TRBJ1-1 and V is TRBV7-9; D is unclear. In germline, CDR1 is SEHNR, CDR2 FQNEAQ (reference sequence). V was shortened by 0 bases and J by 4 bases, with 12 bases between the two germline ends. This CDR3 region has 15 residues. In DNA form, the CDR3 reads TGTGCCAGCAGCTTAGCAGGCGGGTACGGCACTGAAGCTTTCTTT. This encodes CASSLAGGYGTEAFF.

V gene TRBV6-5 combines with J gene TRBJ1-1, with 11 bases lining up with TRBD1. J lost 4 bases, V lost 7 bases, and 8 bases had no gene match. This CDR3 is 15 amino acids long. In germline, CDR1 is MNHEY, CDR2 SVGAGI. CDR3 protein: CASTRDRGALTEAFF. The CDR3 region has the DNA TGTGCCAGCACTCGGGACAGGGGGGCCCTCACTGAAGCTTTCTTT.

This clone was detected only once. J is TRBJ1-1 and V is TRBV19; 7 positions agree with TRBD1. This CDR3 comprises 13 residues. The germline CDR1 and CDR2 sequences are LNHDA and SQIVND (reference sequence). Unmatched junction bases numbered 10, after V lost 9 bases and J lost 6 bases. The CDR3 is CASRDRALAEAFF. In nucleotides, the CDR3 is TGTGCCAGCAGAGACAGGGCGTTGGCTGAAGCTTTCTTT.

The V gene is TRBV6-4, the J gene TRBJ1-2; D perhaps matches TRBD1 (6 bases). CDR1 is MRHNA, CDR2 SNTAGT, per germline. CDR3 length equals 11 residues. V lost 6 bases to trimming and J lost 10 bases, with 12 bases between them. As DNA, the CDR3 is TGTGCCAGCAGACGGGGACATCTCTACACCTTC. Encoded protein: CASRRGHLYTF.

The V gene is TRBV7-2, the J gene TRBJ2-3; D unclear. In germline, CDR1 is SGHTA, CDR2 FQGNSA. The V end lost 2 bases, the J end lost 0 bases, and 3 bases lay between the germline ends. This CDR3 is built from 13 residues. DNA for the CDR3: TGTGCCAGCAGCTTAATCAGCACAGATACGCAGTATTTT. Protein: CASSLISTDTQYF.

This chain uses TRBV4-3 with TRBJ1-1; 9 bases are shared with TRBD1. V trimming: 10 bases; J trimming: 3 bases; junction bases outside the gene matches: 6. CDR1 and CDR2 from the germline V gene are LGHNA and YSLEER. CDR3 length: 13 residues. The chain's CDR3 is CATGRQGDTEAFF. In nucleotides, the CDR3 is TGCGCCACCGGCAGACAGGGGGACACTGAAGCTTTCTTT.

This chain connects TRBV4-1 to TRBJ2-3, with 8 bases that match TRBD2. CDR3 length: 15 residues. The germline CDR1 and CDR2 sequences are MGHRA and YSYEKL. V trimming: 2 bases; J trimming: 3 bases; junction bases outside the gene matches: 4. CDR3 DNA sequence: TGCGCCAGCAGCCAAACCGGGACTAGAACAGATACGCAGTATTTT. Translated, it gives CASSQTGTRTDTQYF.

The chain combines TRBV6-5 with TRBJ2-7; D ambiguous. The V end lost 7 bases, the J end lost 1 base, and 11 bases lay between the germline ends. This CDR3 is built from 13 residues. Germline CDR1 reads MNHEY; CDR2 reads SVGAGI. Here the CDR3 reads CASNIQESYEQYF. CDR3 nucleotide sequence: TGTGCCAGCAACATTCAGGAGTCCTACGAGCAGTACTTC.

The chain's CDR3 is CASMTGTTTDTQYF. In DNA form, the CDR3 reads TGTGCCAGCATGACAGGGACTACCACAGATACGCAGTATTTT. J is TRBJ2-3 and V is TRBV27; D is perhaps TRBD1 or TRBD2 (7 bases each). The CDR3 is 14 residues long. The V gene lost 7 bases and the J gene lost 2 bases, with 13 bases spanning the gap. Germline V gives CDR1 MNHEY, CDR2 SMNVEV (reference sequence).

The V call is TRBV11-3, the J call TRBJ2-4, with 11 bases identical to TRBD1. The CDR3 length is 17 residues. With V trimmed by 5 bases and J by 3 bases, 9 bases remained unmatched. Germline-derived CDR1 and CDR2 are SGHNT and YENEEA. The CDR3 is CASSRSDRGLGKNIQYF. The CDR3 region has the DNA TGTGCCAGCAGCCGCTCGGACAGGGGGCTAGGCAAAAACATTCAGTACTTC.

This sequence joins TRBV6-2 or TRBV6-3 and TRBJ2-7, with unresolved D. The V gene's germline CDR1 is MNHEY and CDR2 SVGEGT. This CDR3 is 14 amino acids long. The V end was cut by 2 bases, the J end by 4 bases, with 12 bases between. CDR3: CASSYEMVSYEQYF. The CDR3 DNA is TGTGCCAGCAGTTACGAAATGGTTAGTTACGAGCAGTACTTC.

This chain joins TRBV28 and TRBJ1-5; 8 bases line up with TRBD1. The CDR3 loop spans 16 amino acids. Per germline, CDR1 MDHEN and CDR2 SYDVKM. V shed 11 bases and J 2 bases; nucleotides not matched to a gene: 14. The CDR3 DNA sequence: TGTGCCGGTGCCCGGGACAGGACGTTGGGCAATCAGCCCCAGCATTTT. It specifies CAGARDRTLGNQPQHF.